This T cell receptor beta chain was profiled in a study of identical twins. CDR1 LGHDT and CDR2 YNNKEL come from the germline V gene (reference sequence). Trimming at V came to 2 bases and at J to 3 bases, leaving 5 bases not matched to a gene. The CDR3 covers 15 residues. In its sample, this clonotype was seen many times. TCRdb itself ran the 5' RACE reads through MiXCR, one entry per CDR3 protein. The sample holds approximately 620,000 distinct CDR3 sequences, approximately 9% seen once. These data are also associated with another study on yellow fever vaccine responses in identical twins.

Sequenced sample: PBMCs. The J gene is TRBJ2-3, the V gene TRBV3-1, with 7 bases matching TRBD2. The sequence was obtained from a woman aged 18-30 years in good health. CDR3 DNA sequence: TGTGCCAGCAGCCAACCTGGACTAGGAACAGATACGCAGTATTTT. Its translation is CASSQPGLGTDTQYF.